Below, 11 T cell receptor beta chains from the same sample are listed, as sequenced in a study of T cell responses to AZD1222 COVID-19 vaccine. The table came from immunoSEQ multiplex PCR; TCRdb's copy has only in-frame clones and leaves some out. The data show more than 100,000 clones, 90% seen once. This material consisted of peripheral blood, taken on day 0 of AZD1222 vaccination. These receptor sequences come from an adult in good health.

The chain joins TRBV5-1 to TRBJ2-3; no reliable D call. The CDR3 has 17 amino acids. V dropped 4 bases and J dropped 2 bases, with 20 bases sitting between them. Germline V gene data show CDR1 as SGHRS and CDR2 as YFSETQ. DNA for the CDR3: TGCGCCAGCAGCGCCTTGCCACGTACGATGGTCACAGATACGCAGTATTTT. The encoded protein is CASSALPRTMVTDTQYF.

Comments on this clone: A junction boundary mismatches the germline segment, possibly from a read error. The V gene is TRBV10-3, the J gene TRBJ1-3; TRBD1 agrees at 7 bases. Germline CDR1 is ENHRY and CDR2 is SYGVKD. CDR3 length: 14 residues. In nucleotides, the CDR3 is TGTGCCATCAGCCCAACAGGGGCTGGAGACACCATATATTTT. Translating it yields CAISPTGAGDTIYF.

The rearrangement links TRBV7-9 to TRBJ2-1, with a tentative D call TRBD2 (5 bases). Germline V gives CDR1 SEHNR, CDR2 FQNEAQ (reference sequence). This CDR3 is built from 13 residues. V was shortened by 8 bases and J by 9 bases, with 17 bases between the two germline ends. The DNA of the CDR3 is TGTGCCAGCGCGGAGGTAGCCCGGGGTGAGCAGTTCTTC. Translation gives CASAEVARGEQFF.

The CDR3 DNA is TGTGCCAGCAGTTACAAGGGGTCCTCTTGGTCACCCCTCCACTTT. As protein: CASSYKGSSWSPLHF. The V call is TRBV28, the J call TRBJ1-6; a weak D match, TRBD1 (5 bases). V was cut by 4 bases and J by 10 bases, with 17 bases left in between. The CDR3 is made up of 15 amino acids. Germline lookup yields CDR1 MDHEN and CDR2 SYDVKM.

In DNA form, the CDR3 reads TGTGCCAGCAGTTACCCCGAGGCGGGCCGTCTGACACCCCTCCACTTT. Protein product: CASSYPEAGRLTPLHF. The chain couples TRBV6-5 to TRBJ1-6; no clear D gene. The V gene's germline CDR1 is MNHEY and CDR2 SVGAGI. V was shortened by 2 bases and J by 11 bases, with 19 bases between the two germline ends. This CDR3 has 16 residues.

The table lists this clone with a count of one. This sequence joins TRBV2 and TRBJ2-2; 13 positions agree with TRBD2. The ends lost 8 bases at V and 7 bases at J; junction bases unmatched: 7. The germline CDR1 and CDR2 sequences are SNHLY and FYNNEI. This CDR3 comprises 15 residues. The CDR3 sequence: CASGGLAGSYGELFF. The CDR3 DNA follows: TGTGCCAGCGGGGGACTAGCGGGGTCGTACGGGGAGCTGTTTTTT.

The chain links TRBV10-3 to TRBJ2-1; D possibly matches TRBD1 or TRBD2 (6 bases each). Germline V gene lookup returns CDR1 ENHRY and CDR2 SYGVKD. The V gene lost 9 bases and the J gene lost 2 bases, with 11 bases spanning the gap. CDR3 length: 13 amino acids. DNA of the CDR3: TGTGCCATAAGGGGGGTCACCTACAATGAGCAGTTCTTC. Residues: CAIRGVTYNEQFF.

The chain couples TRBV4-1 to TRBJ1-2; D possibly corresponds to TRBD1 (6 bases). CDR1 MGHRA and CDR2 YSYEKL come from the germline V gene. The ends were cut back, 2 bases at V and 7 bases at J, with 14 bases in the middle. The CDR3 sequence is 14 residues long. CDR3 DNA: TGCGCCAGCAGCCAATATTTAGGGGGGGGTGGCTACACCTTC. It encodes CASSQYLGGGGYTF.

The CDR3 DNA follows: TGTGCCAGCAGCCTGGACACGCGGAATTCACCCCTCCACTTT. Translated: CASSLDTRNSPLHF. The rearrangement links TRBV5-6 to TRBJ1-6; tentative D call: TRBD1 (5 bases). The CDR3 is made up of 14 amino acids. In germline, CDR1 is SGHDT, CDR2 YYEEEE. The V and J ends lost 4 bases and 7 bases respectively, with 12 bases between them.

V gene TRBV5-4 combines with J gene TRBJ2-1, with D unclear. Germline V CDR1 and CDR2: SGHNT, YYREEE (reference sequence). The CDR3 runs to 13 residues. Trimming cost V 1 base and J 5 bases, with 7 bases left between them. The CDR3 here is CASSLQWNNEQFF. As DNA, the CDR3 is TGTGCCAGCAGCTTGCAGTGGAACAATGAGCAGTTCTTC.

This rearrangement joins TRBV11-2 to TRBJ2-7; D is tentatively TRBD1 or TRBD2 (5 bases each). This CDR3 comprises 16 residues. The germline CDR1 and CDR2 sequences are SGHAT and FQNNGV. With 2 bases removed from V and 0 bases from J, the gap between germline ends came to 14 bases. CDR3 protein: CASSLYEGLASYEQYF. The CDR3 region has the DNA TGTGCCAGCAGCTTATACGAGGGGCTTGCCTCCTACGAGCAGTACTTC.